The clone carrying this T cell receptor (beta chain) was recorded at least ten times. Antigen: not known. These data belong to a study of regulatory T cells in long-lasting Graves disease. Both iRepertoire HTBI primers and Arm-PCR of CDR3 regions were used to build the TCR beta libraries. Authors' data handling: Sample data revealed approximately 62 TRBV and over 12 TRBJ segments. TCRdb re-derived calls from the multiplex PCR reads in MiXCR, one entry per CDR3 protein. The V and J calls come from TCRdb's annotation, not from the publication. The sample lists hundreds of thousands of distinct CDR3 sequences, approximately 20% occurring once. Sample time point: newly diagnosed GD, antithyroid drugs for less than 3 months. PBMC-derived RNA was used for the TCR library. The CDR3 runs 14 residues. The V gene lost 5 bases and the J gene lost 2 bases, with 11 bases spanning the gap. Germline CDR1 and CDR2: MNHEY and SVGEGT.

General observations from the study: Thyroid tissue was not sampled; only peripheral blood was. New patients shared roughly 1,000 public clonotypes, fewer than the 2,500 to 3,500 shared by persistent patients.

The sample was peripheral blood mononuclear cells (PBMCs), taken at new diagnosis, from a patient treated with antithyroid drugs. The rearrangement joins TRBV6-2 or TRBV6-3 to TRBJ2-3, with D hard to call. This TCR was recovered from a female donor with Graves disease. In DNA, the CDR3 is TGTGCCAGCAGTGACTTTCCATACACAGATACGCAGTATTTT. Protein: CASSDFPYTDTQYF.